What follows are 27 T cell receptor beta chains derived from one specimen sequenced in a study of blood T cell repertoires in COVID-19. Clones were sequenced by immunoSEQ multiplex PCR, and TCRdb holds only the in-frame ones, with some missing. The repertoire includes fewer than 200,000 clones, 65% to 85% of them detected once, and around 3.6% sits in the top ten. Sample: PBMCs or T cells enriched from blood (not recorded which). The receptors were gathered from a woman aged 50 to 60 in a cohort exposed to, infected with or recovered from COVID-19 (not recorded which).

The genes are TRBV5-1 and TRBJ2-1; the D is unclear. From germline, CDR1 is SGHRS and CDR2 YFSETQ. With 3 bases removed from V and 3 bases from J, the gap between germline ends came to 4 bases. The CDR3 sequence is 12 residues long. This CDR3 reads CASSSLYNEQFF. The DNA for the CDR3 is TGCGCCAGCAGCTCTCTCTACAATGAGCAGTTCTTC.

The V and J genes are TRBV28 and TRBJ2-7; 11 positions agree with TRBD1. Germline CDR1 MDHEN, CDR2 SYDVKM. V gave up 6 bases and J gave up 5 bases; unmatched junction bases: 6. This CDR3 has 14 amino acids. CDR3 coding DNA: TGTGCCAGCAGCGAGGACAGGGGGCTGGACGAGCAGTACTTC. Amino acids: CASSEDRGLDEQYF. Variable domain in full (rest from reference TRBV28 and TRBJ2-7): DVKVTQSSRYLVKRTGEKVFLECVQDMDHENMFWYRQDPGLGLRLIYFSYDVKMKEKGDIPEGYSVSREKKERFSLILESASTNQTSMYLCASSEDRGLDEQYFGPGTRLTVT.

The V and J genes are TRBV6-2 or TRBV6-3 and TRBJ1-6, with a tentative D call TRBD1 (6 bases). The CDR3 has 17 amino acids. Between the trimmed V and J ends, which lost 4 bases and 0 bases, there was a span of 13 bases. The V gene's germline CDR1 is MNHEY and CDR2 SVGEGT. CDR3 coding DNA: TGTGCCAGCAGTTCCGGGACAAGGAGCTCCTATAATTCACCCCTCCACTTT. Its protein product is CASSSGTRSSYNSPLHF.

This rearrangement joins TRBV9 to TRBJ1-6; 7 positions match TRBD1. With 3 bases clipped from V and 6 bases from J, the junction kept 3 bases outside the gene matches. This CDR3 spans 14 amino acids. Germline V gives CDR1 SGDLS, CDR2 YYNGEE. The CDR3 nucleotides are TGTGCCAGCAGCGCCGGGGACAGTAATTCACCCCTCCACTTT. Translation gives CASSAGDSNSPLHF. The full variable domain, rest sourced from reference TRBV9 and TRBJ1-6, is DSGVTQTPKHLITATGQRVTLRCSPRSGDLSVYWYQQSLDQGLQFLIQYYNGEERAKGNILERFSAQQFPDLHSELNLSSLELGDSALYFCASSAGDSNSPLHFGNGTRLTVT.

This clone was picked up a small number of times. The rearrangement uses TRBV7-6 and TRBJ2-1, with D possibly TRBD2 on 7 matching bases. This CDR3 region has 20 residues. The germline V gene encodes CDR1 SGHVS and CDR2 FNYEAQ. V dropped 5 bases and J dropped 6 bases, with 32 bases sitting between them. The CDR3 DNA follows: TGTGCCAGCAGCCCCGGCTGGCGGGGGCCCGGGTCGAGCTTCGGCAATGAGCAGTTCTTC. Its protein product is CASSPGWRGPGSSFGNEQFF.

The J gene is TRBJ2-7, the V gene TRBV12-3 or TRBV12-4; D is ambiguous. Trimming removed 7 bases from V and 2 bases from J, with 12 bases in between. The CDR3 runs 13 residues. For the CDR3, the DNA is TGTGCCAGCACCTCAGGTACCACCTACGAGCAGTACTTC. This codes for CASTSGTTYEQYF.

This chain joins TRBV6-4 and TRBJ2-7, with a possible D match to TRBD2 (7 bases). Germline V gives CDR1 MRHNA, CDR2 SNTAGT. This CDR3 region has 15 residues. The V end lost 7 bases, the J end lost 6 bases, and 22 bases lay between the germline ends. The CDR3 region is CASIGLRLRGAEQYF. The CDR3, as DNA: TGTGCCAGCATAGGCCTACGCTTACGGGGGGCCGAGCAGTACTTC.

V usage is TRBV7-2 and J usage is TRBJ1-1; 8 nucleotides align to TRBD1. The V and J ends lost 5 bases and 5 bases, in that order; junction bases with no gene match: 13. From germline, CDR1 is SGHTA and CDR2 FQGNSA. This CDR3 is 16 amino acids long. CDR3 amino acids: CASSLGTGGSWTEAFF. CDR3 nucleotides: TGTGCCAGCAGCCTGGGGACAGGTGGGTCGTGGACTGAAGCTTTCTTT.

The chain has TRBV29-1 and TRBJ2-5, with D possibly being TRBD2 (5 bases). V was shortened by 4 bases and J by 5 bases, with 14 bases between the two germline ends. CDR1 is SQVTM and CDR2 is ANQGSEA in the germline V gene. The length of the CDR3 is 13 residues. The CDR3 DNA follows: TGCAGCGTTGCATCCTCGAGGGTGGAGACCCAGTACTTC. This encodes CSVASSRVETQYF. Looking up the rest from reference TRBV29-1 and TRBJ2-5 gives the full variable domain: SAVISQKPSRDICQRGTSLTIQCQVDSQVTMMFWYRQQPGQSLTLIATANQGSEATYESGFVIDKFPISRPNLTFSTLTVSNMSPEDSSIYLCSVASSRVETQYFGPGTRLLVL.

This chain uses TRBV7-9 with TRBJ2-1, with D possibly TRBD2 on 6 matching bases. This CDR3 comprises 15 residues. Germline CDR1 SEHNR, CDR2 FQNEAQ (reference sequence). The V end was cut by 0 bases, the J end by 2 bases, with 8 bases between. In nucleotides, the CDR3 is TGTGCCAGCAGCTTAGCTGGGGGGACCTACAATGAGCAGTTCTTC. Translating gives CASSLAGGTYNEQFF. The full variable domain, in which reference TRBV7-9 and TRBJ2-1 provide the parts outside the CDR3, is DTGVSQNPRHKITKRGQNVTFRCDPISEHNRLYWYRQTLGQGPEFLTYFQNEAQLEKSRLLSDRFSAERPKGSFSTLEIQRTEQGDSAMYLCASSLAGGTYNEQFFGPGTRLTVL.

This sequence joins TRBV28 and TRBJ1-2, with unresolved D. The CDR3 loop spans 13 amino acids. In germline, CDR1 is MDHEN, CDR2 SYDVKM. V was shortened by 8 bases and J by 4 bases, with 14 bases between the two germline ends. CDR3 nucleotides: TGTGCCAGCCCAGGCCCATCAGGCTATGGCTACACCTTC. Protein: CASPGPSGYGYTF.

The J gene is TRBJ1-1, the V gene TRBV25-1; D gene ambiguous. Germline CDR1 reads MGHDK; CDR2 reads SYGVNS. The V end was cut by 3 bases, the J end by 1 base, with 3 bases between. The length of the CDR3 is 12 residues. CDR3 bases: TGTGCCAGCAGTGACAGGAACACTGAAGCTTTCTTT. Translated: CASSDRNTEAFF.

In the case of this clone: Since a much larger clone is just one base distant, this may be a read error. The chain recombines TRBV6-5 with TRBJ2-1; the D gene is possibly TRBD1 (6 bases). Trimming pared 6 bases from V and 8 bases from J, leaving 8 bases between. The germline gives CDR1 MNHEY, CDR2 SVGAGI. CDR3 length: 11 residues. CDR3 in amino acids: CASRQGYEQFF. In DNA form, the CDR3 reads TGTGCCAGCAGACAGGGATATGAGCAGTTCTTC.

This clone was found a few times. This chain links TRBV6-5 with TRBJ2-7; TRBD2 agrees at 7 bases. The CDR3 is made up of 14 amino acids. V trimming: 0 bases; J trimming: 3 bases; junction bases outside the gene matches: 2. The germline V gene encodes CDR1 MNHEY and CDR2 SVGAGI. The CDR3 DNA follows: TGTGCCAGCAGTTACTCCCCTAGCGGCTACGAGCAGTACTTC. Translation gives CASSYSPSGYEQYF.

J is TRBJ2-3 and V is TRBV2; the D gene is possibly TRBD1 (5 bases). Germline V gives CDR1 SNHLY, CDR2 FYNNEI. This CDR3 has 15 amino acids. V gave up 4 bases and J gave up 2 bases, with 13 bases separating them. The CDR3 sequence is CASSGRVKNTDTQYF. The CDR3 DNA sequence: TGTGCCAGCAGTGGCAGGGTCAAGAACACAGATACGCAGTATTTT.

The chain joins TRBV7-6 to TRBJ2-1; TRBD2 matches 9 bases. CDR3 length: 18 residues. V shed 5 bases and J 8 bases; nucleotides not matched to a gene: 19. Germline V CDR1 and CDR2: SGHVS, FNYEAQ. The CDR3 protein is CASSQIVGGSAGGHEQFF. The CDR3 DNA reads as TGTGCCAGCAGCCAGATCGTAGGAGGCTCAGCGGGGGGACATGAGCAGTTCTTC.

This clone was counted between two and nine times. The chain couples TRBV7-9 to TRBJ2-7; possible D gene TRBD2, 5 bases. The CDR3 spans 14 residues. The germline V gene encodes CDR1 SEHNR and CDR2 FQNEAQ (reference sequence). The V end lost 4 bases, the J end lost 2 bases, and 12 bases lay between the germline ends. The CDR3 here is CASSSSGSAYEQYF. In DNA, the CDR3 is TGTGCCAGCAGCTCCTCGGGGTCGGCCTACGAGCAGTACTTC.

This clone showed up just once. The genes are TRBV6-5 and TRBJ2-1, with 8 bases lining up with TRBD2. The CDR3 has 16 residues. Germline V gene lookup returns CDR1 MNHEY and CDR2 SVGAGI. V dropped 2 bases and J dropped 3; count of bases not matched to a gene: 6. In nucleotides, the CDR3 is TGTGCCAGCAGTTACAGGAGCGGGAGCCGCTACAATGAGCAGTTCTTC. Its protein product is CASSYRSGSRYNEQFF.

This rearrangement joins TRBV7-2 to TRBJ1-5, with no clear D. The CDR3 contains 13 residues. Germline lookup yields CDR1 SGHTA and CDR2 FQGNSA. V was pared by 5 bases and J by 5 bases, with 10 bases between. CDR3 sequence reads: CASSQAADQPQHF. In nucleotides, the CDR3 is TGTGCCAGCAGCCAAGCGGCGGATCAGCCCCAGCATTTT.

The chain has TRBV5-1 and TRBJ2-1; TRBD1 matches 9 bases. The germline gives CDR1 SGHRS, CDR2 YFSETQ. This CDR3 has 15 residues. With 0 bases clipped from V and 6 bases from J, the junction kept 4 bases outside the gene matches. CDR3 bases: TGCGCCAGCAGCTTGGGGACAGGGGATTTCAATGAGCAGTTCTTC. This gives the protein CASSLGTGDFNEQFF.

This clone appeared a single time. The genes are TRBV5-1 and TRBJ2-1, with 8 bases that match TRBD2. CDR1 and CDR2 from the germline V gene are SGHRS and YFSETQ. This CDR3 contains 15 residues. V was clipped by 5 bases and J by 1 base; unmatched bases: 5. The CDR3 sequence: CASRPSGSSYNEQFF. DNA of the CDR3: TGCGCCAGCAGACCCAGCGGGAGTTCCTACAATGAGCAGTTCTTC.

Worth noting for this clone: The junction shows a germline mismatch at one end, possibly a read error. The chain combines TRBV5-4 with TRBJ1-1, with unresolved D. The germline gives CDR1 SGHNT, CDR2 YYREEE (reference sequence). CDR3 length: 14 residues. The DNA for the CDR3 is TGTGCCAGCAGCTTGGATCCAGTGAAGACTGAAGCTTTCTTT. It encodes CASSLDPVKTEAFF. The full variable domain, in which reference TRBV5-4 and TRBJ1-1 provide the parts outside the CDR3, is ETGVTQSPTHLIKTRGQQVTLRCSSQSGHNTVSWYQQALGQGPQFIFQYYREEENGRGNFPPRFSGLQFPNYSSELNVNALELDDSALYLCASSLDPVKTEAFFGQGTRLTVV.

The chain employs TRBV3-1 (or the pseudogene TRBV3-2) and TRBJ1-4, with 8 bases identical to TRBD1. The CDR3 spans 15 residues. V lost 4 bases, J lost 7 bases, and 8 bases stayed unmatched. CDR1 LGHDT and CDR2 YNNKEL come from the germline V gene (reference sequence). CDR3 in amino acids: CASSLSRGLGEKLFF. The CDR3 DNA follows: TGTGCCAGCAGCCTCAGCAGGGGGCTGGGTGAAAAACTGTTTTTT.

The V gene is TRBV19, the J gene TRBJ1-5; D is uncertain. The CDR3 runs 15 residues. Germline lookup yields CDR1 LNHDA and CDR2 SQIVND (reference sequence). With 2 bases removed from V and 0 bases from J, the gap between germline ends came to 8 bases. This CDR3 is CASSIRGYSNQPQHF. Here the CDR3 DNA reads TGTGCCAGTAGTATACGCGGGTATAGCAATCAGCCCCAGCATTTT.

The chain is built from TRBV19 and TRBJ2-1, with D tentatively TRBD1 (5 bases). CDR3 length equals 13 residues. Germline CDR1 and CDR2: LNHDA and SQIVND (reference sequence). Trimming removed 7 bases at V and 2 bases at J, with 9 bases between. The CDR3 loop is CASTMGPYNEQFF. The DNA of the CDR3 is TGTGCCAGTACAATGGGGCCCTACAATGAGCAGTTCTTC. Full variable domain (outside the CDR3, taken from reference TRBV19 and TRBJ2-1): DGGITQSPKYLFRKEGQNVTLSCEQNLNHDAMYWYRQDPGQGLRLIYYSQIVNDFQKGDIAEGYSVSREKKESFPLTVTSAQKNPTAFYLCASTMGPYNEQFFGPGTRLTVL.

This rearrangement joins TRBV20-1 to TRBJ2-3; D is undetermined. Trimming removed 7 bases at V and 5 bases at J, with 10 bases between. The CDR3 sequence is 11 residues long. Looked up from germline, CDR1 is DFQATT and CDR2 is SNEGSKA (reference sequence). This CDR3 reads CSVRALDTQYF. The CDR3, as DNA: TGCAGTGTGCGAGCGTTAGATACGCAGTATTTT.

The gene calls are TRBV7-9 and TRBJ2-7; the D is unclear. Germline V CDR1 and CDR2: SEHNR, FQNEAQ (reference sequence). Trimming removed 4 bases from V and 2 bases from J, with 9 bases in between. CDR3 length equals 13 residues. This chain's CDR3 is CASSSGSAYEQYF. The CDR3 bases are TGTGCCAGCAGCTCCGGGTCAGCCTACGAGCAGTACTTC.